The 15 T cell receptor beta chains below were found in one sample sequenced in a study of T-cell reconstitution after alpha-beta-depleted transplantation in children. Preparation of the TCRbeta library involved a method that used unique molecular identifiers. TCRdb fed the PCR reads into MiXCR, producing one record per CDR3 protein. The repertoire has 240,000 or so distinct CDR3 sequences, around 13% of them found once; the top ten carry about 2.6%. The sample in question was PBMCs from the stem cell graft donor, obtained from the stem cell graft. The receptors originated from a human donor who donated a stem cell graft to a child with acute lymphoblastic leukemia.

This clonotype was detected ten times or more. The chain joins TRBV12-3 or TRBV12-4 to TRBJ2-5; D unclear. The CDR3 length is 10 residues. With 6 bases removed from V and 5 bases from J, the gap between germline ends came to 4 bases. CDR3 region: CASSRETQYF. CDR3 sequence (DNA): TGTGCCAGCAGCCGGGAGACCCAGTACTTC.

With regard to this clonotype: A much larger clone lies one base from this, so it may be a read error. V is TRBV11-2 and J is TRBJ2-3, with no clear D. V was clipped by 2 bases and J by 0 bases, with 12 bases between them. This CDR3 spans 16 amino acids. Germline V lookup: CDR1 SGHAT, CDR2 FQNNGV. For the CDR3, the DNA is TGTGCCAGCAGCTTAATTCCGCGAGCTAGCACAGATACGCAGTATTTT. Amino acids: CASSLIPRASTDTQYF. Full variable domain (remainder filled in from reference TRBV11-2 and TRBJ2-3): EAGVAQSPRYKIIEKRQSVAFWCNPISGHATLYWYQQILGQGPKLLIQFQNNGVVDDSQLPKDRFSAERLKGVDSTLKIQPAKLEDSAVYLCASSLIPRASTDTQYFGPGTRLTVL.

There are many counts of this clonotype. The J gene is TRBJ2-2, the V gene TRBV4-2; 7 bases match TRBD1. The CDR3 extends over 16 amino acids. The V gene end was trimmed by 3 bases and the J gene end by 0 bases; junction bases not matched to a gene: 4. CDR1 and CDR2 (germline): LGHNA, YNFKEQ. This chain's CDR3 is CASSQTTGTNTGELFF. The CDR3 nucleotides read TGTGCCAGCAGCCAGACGACAGGGACGAACACCGGGGAGCTGTTTTTT.

In this sample, this clonotype turned up many times. The chain carries TRBV4-2 and TRBJ2-7; unclear D gene. The CDR3 runs 15 residues. V dropped 0 bases and J dropped 2 bases, with 11 bases sitting between them. Germline V CDR1 and CDR2: LGHNA, YNFKEQ. CDR3 bases: TGTGCCAGCAGCCAAGATCTTTCCCCGGCCTACGAGCAGTACTTC. Translated, it gives CASSQDLSPAYEQYF.

This clonotype was observed at least ten times. The chain joins TRBV10-3 to TRBJ2-7, with TRBD2 matching over 9 bases. The length of the CDR3 is 15 residues. CDR1 ENHRY and CDR2 SYGVKD come from the germline V gene. With V trimmed by 4 bases and J by 3 bases, 7 bases remained unmatched. CDR3 DNA: TGTGCCATCAGTGGCTCTAGCGGGGCCAACTACGAGCAGTACTTC. Translated, it gives CAISGSSGANYEQYF.

V usage is TRBV7-2 and J usage is TRBJ1-1; TRBD1 might be the D (6 bases). The CDR3 consists of 14 residues. Trimming took 5 bases from V and 4 from J, leaving 14 bases between them. CDR1 is SGHTA and CDR2 is FQGNSA in the germline V gene. The CDR3 loop is CASSQARQATEAFF. In DNA form, the CDR3 reads TGTGCCAGCAGCCAGGCTCGACAGGCCACTGAAGCTTTCTTT.

This clonotype has just a few counts. This chain links TRBV6-1 with TRBJ1-4; 10 bases fit TRBD1. CDR3 length equals 14 residues. The germline CDR1 and CDR2 sequences are MNHNS and SASEGT. With 6 bases clipped from V and 7 bases from J, the junction kept 5 bases outside the gene matches. The CDR3 loop is CASSVGQGGEKLFF. The CDR3 DNA sequence: TGTGCCAGCAGCGTCGGACAGGGGGGTGAAAAACTGTTTTTT.

This clonotype has a count of ten or more. This chain connects TRBV19 to TRBJ1-4; possible D gene TRBD1, 5 bases. This CDR3 has 14 residues. V was cut by 5 bases and J by 7 bases, with 14 bases left in between. Germline-derived CDR1 and CDR2 are LNHDA and SQIVND (reference sequence). In DNA form, the CDR3 reads TGTGCCAGTAGTCCGGGACGTGGAGGTGAAAAACTGTTTTTT. This encodes CASSPGRGGEKLFF.

The sample holds many counts of this clonotype. The chain combines TRBV5-8 with TRBJ2-3; D is possibly TRBD1 (5 bases). Germline CDR1 SGHTS, CDR2 YDEGEE. V dropped 4 bases and J dropped 9 bases, with 12 bases sitting between them. The CDR3 spans 12 residues. The CDR3 here is CASSLDTMTQYF. The CDR3 bases are TGTGCCAGCAGCCTGGACACCATGACGCAGTATTTT.

Ten or more counts support this clonotype. The chain carries TRBV28 and TRBJ1-2; no firm D call. V was trimmed by 3 bases and J by 8 bases, leaving 13 bases between them. The CDR3 totals 13 residues. CDR1 is MDHEN, CDR2 SYDVKM, per germline. The CDR3 nucleotides are TGTGCCAGCAGTTTTGAGGGTGTGGGCGGCTACACCTTC. Translated, it gives CASSFEGVGGYTF.

The table lists this clonotype with many counts. The chain combines TRBV7-8 with TRBJ2-5; D is ambiguous. This CDR3 contains 13 residues. V was shortened by 3 bases and J by 4 bases, with 9 bases between the two germline ends. Germline-derived CDR1 and CDR2 are SGHVS and FQNEAQ. The CDR3 nucleotides read TGTGCCAGCAGCTTGGAAATCCGAGAGACCCAGTACTTC. Translation gives CASSLEIRETQYF.

This clonotype has a count of ten or more. The V call is TRBV6-2 or TRBV6-3, the J call TRBJ1-1; perhaps TRBD1 as D (5 bases). CDR1 is MNHEY and CDR2 is SVGEGT in the germline V gene. The CDR3 contains 14 residues. V gave up 7 bases and J gave up 0 bases, with 12 bases separating them. The CDR3 coding sequence is TGTGCCAGCACCGGGGCTCCCTTGAACACTGAAGCTTTCTTT. This sequence encodes CASTGAPLNTEAFF.

This clonotype came up many times. The rearrangement joins TRBV3-1 to TRBJ2-3, with D unresolved. In germline, CDR1 is LGHDT, CDR2 YNNKEL (reference sequence). The CDR3 consists of 14 residues. Trimming took 5 bases from V and 0 from J, leaving 9 bases between them. CDR3 bases: TGTGCCAGCAGCTTTTTGGCTAGCACAGATACGCAGTATTTT. Translation: CASSFLASTDTQYF.

Note on this clonotype: This may be a read error: a much more frequent sequence differs by one nucleotide. The chain joins TRBV21-1 to TRBJ2-7; TRBD1 is the table's D call and was not checked against the DNA. TRBV21-1 is a pseudogene locus. The CDR3 runs 16 residues. CDR3 DNA: TGTGCCAGCAGCACTCCGAGGGGAAGTTTGTCCTACGACCAGTACTTC. This translates into CASSTPRGSLSYDQYF.

The chain combines TRBV6-2 or TRBV6-3 with TRBJ2-4; 7 bases align to TRBD1. This CDR3 is built from 20 residues. Germline CDR1 is MNHEY and CDR2 is SVGEGT. Trimming at V came to 6 bases and at J to 2 bases, leaving 22 bases not matched to a gene. DNA of the CDR3: TGTGCCAGCAGCAAGGCCATGAGAGGAGGACAGGCACCATCCAAAAACATTCAGTACTTC. The encoded protein is CASSKAMRGGQAPSKNIQYF.